This T cell receptor (beta chain) was identified during a study of cytomegalovirus exposure and HLA in healthy donors. Study-wide points: Later analysis demonstrated an association between a missense DCLRE1C variant and TCR beta V- and J-gene trimming. TRBV6-2, TRBV6-3 and some other V segments were unresolvable in 87-base-pair reads.

At collection, donors were nominally healthy, but unrecorded immune exposures were probable. Trimming left V 2 bases short and J 4 bases short, with 10 bases between. The germline V gene encodes CDR1 GTSNPN and CDR2 SVGIG (reference sequence). The length of the CDR3 is 13 residues. This PCR relied on a set of 60 Vbeta primers and 13 Jbeta primers. Profiled with immunoSEQ multiplex PCR; TCRdb holds only in-frame clones, not every one. This table has 310,000 or so clones, over 85% appearing once. For this clone: Its specificity is not known.

This TCR was recovered from a young woman in good health and CMV-seronegative. This chain connects TRBV30 to TRBJ2-3; D is perhaps TRBD2 (7 bases). Sequenced: PBMCs. For the CDR3, the DNA is TGTGCCTGGAGTAAGGGGGGGGCAGATACGCAGTATTTT. Protein product: CAWSKGGADTQYF.